What follows are 6 T cell receptor beta chains derived from one specimen sequenced in a study of Graves' ophthalmopathy and Graves' hyperthyroidism. The sequenced template was RNA, covering the TCR beta CDR3 region. The authors performed first-round RT-PCR with HTBI primers and then a second-round multiplex PCR. TCRdb used MiXCR to reprocess the multiplex PCR reads, holding one entry per CDR3 protein. The sample holds over a million distinct CDR3 sequences; roughly 35% are singletons and the top ten take around 10%. Sequencing was carried out using peripheral blood or thyroid tissue (not recorded which). Receptors originate from an adult man with Graves' hyperthyroidism.

This clonotype has ten or more counts. The V gene is TRBV20-1, the J gene TRBJ1-5; a weak D match, TRBD1 (5 bases). The CDR3 is 15 amino acids. Trimming removed 6 bases from V and 5 bases from J, with 20 bases in between. Germline-derived CDR1 and CDR2 are DFQATT and SNEGSKA (reference sequence). CDR3 bases: TGCAGTGCCCTGGGCGGGGAAAGGGGTCATCAGCCCCAGCATTTT. Translation gives CSALGGERGHQPQHF.

At least ten counts were recorded for this clonotype. This rearrangement joins TRBV25-1 to TRBJ2-2, with TRBD1 matching 8 bases. This CDR3 comprises 16 residues. Germline V gene data show CDR1 as MGHDK and CDR2 as SYGVNS. V was clipped by 5 bases and J by 5 bases; unmatched bases: 10. Written as DNA, the CDR3 is TGTGCCAGCAGTAACGACAGGGGCTTCTTTACCGGGGAGCTGTTTTTT. This codes for CASSNDRGFFTGELFF. Looking up the rest from reference TRBV25-1 and TRBJ2-2 gives the full variable domain: EADIYQTPRYLVIGTGKKITLECSQTMGHDKMYWYQQDPGMELHLIHYSYGVNSTEKGDLSSESTVSRIRTEHFPLTLESARPSHTSQYLCASSNDRGFFTGELFFGEGSRLTVL.

The chain joins TRBV10-3 to TRBJ2-5; D is possibly TRBD1 or TRBD2 (5 bases each). Germline V lookup: CDR1 ENHRY, CDR2 SYGVKD. This CDR3 is built from 12 residues. The ends were cut back, 8 bases at V and 5 bases at J, with 12 bases in the middle. This CDR3 reads CAIRDPGETQYF. CDR3 sequence (DNA): TGTGCCATCCGGGACCCTGGGGAGACCCAGTACTTC.

This clonotype was picked up many times. J is TRBJ1-1 and V is TRBV25-1; weak D call: TRBD1 (6 bases). Trimming cost V 3 bases and J 7 bases, with 24 bases left between them. The CDR3 sequence is 17 residues long. CDR1 and CDR2 from the germline V gene are MGHDK and SYGVNS. CDR3 sequence (DNA): TGTGCCAGCAGTGAGCTCGCGCTTACGGGGGGCAGGGGTGAAGCTTTCTTT. The encoded protein is CASSELALTGGRGEAFF.

Points on this clonotype: Just one base apart from a much larger clone, this may be a read error. The chain is built from TRBV11-2 and TRBJ2-5, with 7 bases aligning to TRBD1. V was pared by 6 bases and J by 4 bases, with 11 bases of the junction left unmatched. The CDR3 length is 15 residues. Germline V gene lookup returns CDR1 SGHAT and CDR2 FQNNGV. CDR3 nucleotide sequence: TGTGCCAGCAGGTTCGAGGGGGCCGGCGGAGAGACCCAGTACTTC. Protein: CASRFEGAGGETQYF. The full variable domain, its missing parts supplied by reference TRBV11-2 and TRBJ2-5, is EAGVAQSPRYKIIEKRQSVAFWCNPISGHATLYWYQQILGQGPKLLIQFQNNGVVDDSQLPKDRFSAERLKGVDSTLKIQPAKLEDSAVYLCASRFEGAGGETQYFGPGTRLLVL.

The chain uses TRBV5-1 and TRBJ2-7, with D unresolved. This CDR3 contains 14 residues. Looked up from germline, CDR1 is SGHRS and CDR2 is YFSETQ. Trimming took 0 bases from V and 0 from J, leaving 7 bases between them. CDR3 sequence reads: CASSLVVDSYEQYF. CDR3 coding DNA: TGCGCCAGCAGCTTGGTCGTGGACTCCTACGAGCAGTACTTC.